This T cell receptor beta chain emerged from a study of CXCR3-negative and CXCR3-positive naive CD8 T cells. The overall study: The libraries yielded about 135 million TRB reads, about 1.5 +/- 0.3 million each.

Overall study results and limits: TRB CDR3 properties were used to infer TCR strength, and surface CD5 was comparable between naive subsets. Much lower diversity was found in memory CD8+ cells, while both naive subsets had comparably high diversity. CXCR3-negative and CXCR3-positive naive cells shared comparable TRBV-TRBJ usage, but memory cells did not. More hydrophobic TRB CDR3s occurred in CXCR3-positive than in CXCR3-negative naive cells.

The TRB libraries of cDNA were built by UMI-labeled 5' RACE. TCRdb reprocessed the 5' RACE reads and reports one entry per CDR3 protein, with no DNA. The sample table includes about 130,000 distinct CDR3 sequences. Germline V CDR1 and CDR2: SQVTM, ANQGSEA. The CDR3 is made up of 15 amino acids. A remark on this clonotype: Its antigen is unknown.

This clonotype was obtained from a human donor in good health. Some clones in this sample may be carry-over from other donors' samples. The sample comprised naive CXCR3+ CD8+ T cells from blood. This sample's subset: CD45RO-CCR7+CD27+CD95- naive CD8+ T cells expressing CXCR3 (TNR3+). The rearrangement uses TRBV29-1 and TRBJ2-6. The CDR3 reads CSVEGQGSGANVLTF.